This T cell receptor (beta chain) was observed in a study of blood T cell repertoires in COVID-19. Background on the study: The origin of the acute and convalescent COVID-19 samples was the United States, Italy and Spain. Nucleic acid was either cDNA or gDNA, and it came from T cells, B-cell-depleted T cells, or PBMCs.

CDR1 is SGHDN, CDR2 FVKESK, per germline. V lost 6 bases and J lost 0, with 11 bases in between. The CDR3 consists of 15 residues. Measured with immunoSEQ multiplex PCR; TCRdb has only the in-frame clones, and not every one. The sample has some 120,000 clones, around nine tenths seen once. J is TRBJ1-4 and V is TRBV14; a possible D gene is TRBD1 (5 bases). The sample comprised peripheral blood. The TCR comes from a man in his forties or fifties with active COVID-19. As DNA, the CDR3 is TGTGCCAGCAGGGCAGGGCTTGCAACTAATGAAAAACTGTTTTTT. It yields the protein CASRAGLATNEKLFF.